This TCR beta chain was found in a study of blood T cells in healthy people across ages. Study observations and caveats: While age rose, TCR beta diversity per million T cells dropped in a roughly linear way. Long-lived donors exceeded aged donors in naive CD4+ cells and diversity.

Next came a second PCR, run for roughly 7 to 12 cycles, which used a sample-barcoded 5' primer along with a J-beta primer mix. Individual samples furnished no less than 2.5 million CDR3-containing paired-end reads apiece. MiXCR, run by TCRdb on the 5' RACE reads, gives a single entry per CDR3 protein. The sample yields 1.5 million to 2 million distinct CDR3 sequences, about 32% seen once. As regards this clonotype: Antigen specificity is unknown.

The CDR3 extends over 16 amino acids. V gave up 2 bases and J gave up 4 bases; unmatched junction bases: 10. Germline loops: CDR1 SGHAT, CDR2 FQDESV (reference sequence). The sample consisted of blood. J is TRBJ2-5 and V is TRBV11-1; 7 nucleotides match TRBD2. This clonotype was sampled from a woman younger than 45 in good health. CDR3: CASSLPAGSKGETQYF. CDR3 bases: TGTGCCAGCAGCTTACCAGCGGGAAGTAAGGGAGAGACCCAGTACTTC. The variable domain in full, completed from reference TRBV11-1 and TRBJ2-5, reads EAEVAQSPRYKITEKSQAVAFWCDPISGHATLYWYRQILGQGPELLVQFQDESVVDDSQLPKDRFSAERLKGVDSTLKIQPAELGDSAMYLCASSLPAGSKGETQYFGPGTRLLVL.